A selection of T cell receptor beta chains follows, all from one sample in a study of blood T cell repertoires in COVID-19. The method was immunoSEQ multiplex PCR; TCRdb's version includes in-frame clones alone and lacks a portion of them. The data contain approximately 210,000 clones, 80% of them singletons. The specimen sequenced was PBMCs or T cells enriched from blood (not recorded which). These receptors were collected from a man aged 25-45 years with acute COVID-19. Each CDR3 is given with its conserved first and last residue. D genes are given only for firm matches. The size entry is marked missing in some rows and otherwise reads once, few, many or a size class.

j_call v_call clone_size d_call cdr3_nt cdr3_aa
TRBJ1-1 TRBV18 many NA TGTGCCAGCTTAGAGAACACTGAAGCTTTCTTT CASLENTEAFF
TRBJ1-1 TRBV5-1 NA NA TGCGCCAGCAGCTTGAATAGCGACCGTGAAGCTTTCTTT CASSLNSDREAFF
TRBJ1-4 TRBV9 NA NA TGTGCCAGCAGCGTAGTGAACAGGGTGTTCGGTCGTGAAAAACTGTTTTTT CASSVVNRVFGREKLFF
TRBJ1-6 TRBV7-3 NA TRBD1 TGTGCCAGCAGCTCGGGACAGTTTAATTCACCCCTCCACTTT CASSSGQFNSPLHF
TRBJ1-6 TRBV13 NA NA TGTGCCAGCAGCTTAGCTTTGGAGGGCTTGAATAATTCACCCCTCCACTTT CASSLALEGLNNSPLHF
TRBJ1-4 TRBV4-1 NA TRBD1 TGCGCCAGCAGCCAACAGGGGGGTGCTAATGAAAAACTGTTTTTT CASSQQGGANEKLFF
TRBJ2-6 TRBV5-6 few NA TGTGCCAGCAGCCCCAAGACTCTTAACTCTGGGGCCAACGTCCTGACTTTC CASSPKTLNSGANVLTF
TRBJ1-2 TRBV19 few NA TGTGCCAGTAGTGTGGGCTCGCATGGCTACACCTTC CASSVGSHGYTF
TRBJ2-7 TRBV5-1 once NA TGCGCCAGCAGCTCGGGACAGGACCCGGGGGGGCAGTACTTC CASSSGQDPGGQYF
TRBJ1-1 TRBV19 NA TRBD1 TGTGCCAGTAGTGACAGGGCGGACACTGAAGCTTTCTTT CASSDRADTEAFF
TRBJ1-1 TRBV5-6 NA TRBD1 TGTGCCAGCAGCTTGTGGACAGGGGGCCGTCGGACTGAAGCTTTCTTT CASSLWTGGRRTEAFF
TRBJ1-2 TRBV3-1/TRBV3-2 NA NA TGTGCCAGCAGCCGGACTTCAGGGGATCGGTCCTATGGCTACACCTTC CASSRTSGDRSYGYTF
TRBJ2-7 TRBV7-6 NA TRBD1 TGTGCCAGCAGCTTAGTGGATGGGACAGGGTACGAGCAGTACTTC CASSLVDGTGYEQYF
TRBJ2-2 TRBV18 NA NA TGTGCCAGCTCCTTTCGAAACGCCCAGGGCAAGTCCGGGGAGCTGTTTTTT CASSFRNAQGKSGELFF
TRBJ2-1 TRBV28 NA TRBD2 TGTGCCAGCACCTTGAGCAGGACTAGCGGGGCCTTCTACAATGAGCAGTTCTTC CASTLSRTSGAFYNEQFF